Below, 15 T cell receptor beta chains from the same sample are listed, as sequenced in a study of cytomegalovirus exposure and HLA in healthy donors. This PCR relied on a set of 60 Vbeta primers and 13 Jbeta primers. Only in-frame clones appear in the TCRdb table, and some are missing; sequencing was by immunoSEQ multiplex PCR. The top ten clones hold about 3.5% of a sample with about 77,000 clones, around three quarters of them seen once. The sequenced sample was PBMCs. Receptors were obtained from a middle-aged man in good health and CMV-seronegative.

This clone was recorded a few times. The chain recombines TRBV6-5 with TRBJ1-5; possible D gene TRBD1, 5 bases. This CDR3 contains 15 residues. With 0 bases removed from V and 4 bases from J, the gap between germline ends came to 10 bases. Germline lookup yields CDR1 MNHEY and CDR2 SVGAGI. DNA for the CDR3: TGTGCCAGCAGTTACTCGTCAGGGTTGAATCAGCCCCAGCATTTT. This sequence encodes CASSYSSGLNQPQHF.

CDR3 sequence reads: CASSEQGSPEAFF. The CDR3 DNA reads TGTGCCAGCAGTGAGCAGGGAAGCCCTGAAGCTTTCTTT. J is TRBJ1-1 and V is TRBV2, with a possible D match to TRBD1 (5 bases). CDR3 length equals 13 residues. Germline values: CDR1 SNHLY, CDR2 FYNNEI. V dropped 3 bases and J dropped 6 bases, with 11 bases sitting between them.

CDR3 protein: CASSDPGQGSTEAFF. DNA of the CDR3: TGCGCCAGCAGCGATCCGGGACAGGGATCCACTGAAGCTTTCTTT. This rearrangement joins TRBV5-1 to TRBJ1-1; 9 bases are a match to TRBD1. The CDR3 length is 15 residues. Germline V gene sequence: CDR1 SGHRS, CDR2 YFSETQ. V lost 4 bases to trimming and J lost 4 bases; unmatched junction nucleotides: 8.

This chain links TRBV7-2 with TRBJ2-3; maybe TRBD1 (6 bases). The V gene lost 5 bases and the J gene lost 6 bases, with 15 bases spanning the gap. The V gene's germline CDR1 is SGHTA and CDR2 FQGNSA. This CDR3 spans 14 amino acids. CDR3: CASSQEGQGDTQYF. CDR3 sequence (DNA): TGTGCCAGCAGCCAAGAAGGTCAGGGGGATACGCAGTATTTT. Filled out from reference TRBV7-2 and TRBJ2-3, the complete variable domain reads GAGVSQSPSNKVTEKGKDVELRCDPISGHTALYWYRQSLGQGLEFLIYFQGNSAPDKSGLPSDRFSAERTGGSVSTLTIQRTQQEDSAVYLCASSQEGQGDTQYFGPGTRLTVL.

The chain combines TRBV30 with TRBJ2-2; no clear D. Trimming removed 6 bases from V and 0 bases from J, with 17 bases in between. The CDR3 contains 16 residues. CDR1 GTSNPN and CDR2 SVGIG come from the germline V gene (reference sequence). The CDR3 nucleotides are TGTGCCTGCCCAGTAAGTCCCCTCGCGAACACCGGGGAGCTGTTTTTT. Protein sequence: CACPVSPLANTGELFF.

CDR3 in DNA: TGTGCCAGCAGCTTCCAAGCGGGGGGGCCTTACAATGAGCAGTTCTTC. Translating it yields CASSFQAGGPYNEQFF. The chain recombines TRBV11-3 with TRBJ2-1, with 10 bases fitting TRBD2. Trimming took 3 bases from V and 4 from J; bases not matched to a gene: 6. The CDR3 runs to 16 residues. Per the germline V gene, CDR1 is SGHNT and CDR2 is YENEEA.

This clone was picked up a small number of times. The chain is built from TRBV4-1 and TRBJ1-3; D call uncertain. This CDR3 region has 15 residues. The V end lost 0 bases, the J end lost 2 bases, and 8 bases lay between the germline ends. CDR1 and CDR2 (germline): MGHRA, YSYEKL. CDR3 nucleotide sequence: TGCGCCAGCAGCCAAGATAGAGGGACTGGAAACACCATATATTTT. It encodes CASSQDRGTGNTIYF.

The genes are TRBV6-1 and TRBJ2-7, with TRBD1 matching over 7 bases. Trimming removed 3 bases from V and 2 bases from J; junction bases left unmatched: 7. Germline V lookup: CDR1 MNHNS, CDR2 SASEGT. The CDR3 consists of 15 residues. CDR3 DNA: TGTGCCAGCAGTGATCCGGGACAGAGCCCCTACGAGCAGTACTTC. Translated: CASSDPGQSPYEQYF.

The chain recombines TRBV11-2 with TRBJ1-3, with 7 bases aligning to TRBD1. The CDR3 is made up of 15 amino acids. V lost 6 bases and J lost 0; bases outside the gene matches: 5. The germline V gene has CDR1 SGHAT and CDR2 FQNNGV. Written as DNA, the CDR3 is TGTGCCAGCAGGAAAGCAGGGGGCTCTGGAAACACCATATATTTT. This codes for CASRKAGGSGNTIYF.

The J gene is TRBJ1-3, the V gene TRBV19, with D possibly matching TRBD1 (5 bases). The CDR3 has 14 residues. Per germline, CDR1 LNHDA and CDR2 SQIVND (reference sequence). The V and J ends lost 7 bases and 2 bases respectively, with 12 bases between them. Written as DNA, the CDR3 is TGTGCCAGTATCTCTCAGACAGCTGGAAACACCATATATTTT. Amino acids: CASISQTAGNTIYF.

The chain has TRBV25-1 and TRBJ2-4, with TRBD2 as a possible D gene (5 bases). The length of the CDR3 is 16 residues. V was shortened by 4 bases and J by 5 bases, with 18 bases between the two germline ends. Germline values: CDR1 MGHDK, CDR2 SYGVNS. CDR3: CASSGPGPGLENIQYF. For the CDR3, the DNA is TGTGCCAGCAGTGGACCGGGTCCGGGGTTAGAAAACATTCAGTACTTC. The full variable domain, rest sourced from reference TRBV25-1 and TRBJ2-4, is EADIYQTPRYLVIGTGKKITLECSQTMGHDKMYWYQQDPGMELHLIHYSYGVNSTEKGDLSSESTVSRIRTEHFPLTLESARPSHTSQYLCASSGPGPGLENIQYFGAGTRLSVL.

V is TRBV5-5 and J is TRBJ1-2, with TRBD1 matching over 8 bases. The CDR3 runs 14 residues. Germline values: CDR1 SGHKS, CDR2 YYEKEE (reference sequence). The trim removed 4 bases at V and 3 bases at J, leaving 5 bases unmatched. This chain's CDR3 is CASSPGQGHYGYTF. CDR3 in DNA: TGTGCCAGCAGCCCAGGACAGGGCCACTATGGCTACACCTTC.

The chain is built from TRBV10-3 and TRBJ1-2, with a possible D match to TRBD1 (6 bases). The CDR3 runs 12 residues. Germline CDR1 ENHRY, CDR2 SYGVKD. The ends were cut back, 5 bases at V and 5 bases at J, with 9 bases in the middle. The chain's CDR3 is CAISQGIYGYTF. The CDR3 DNA reads TGTGCCATCAGTCAGGGGATTTATGGCTACACCTTC.

On this clone: One junction end does not reproduce the germline sequence, and a read error may be involved. The chain recombines TRBV6-6 with TRBJ1-1; 8 nucleotides agree with TRBD1. Germline-derived CDR1 and CDR2 are MNHNY and SVGAGI (reference sequence). The CDR3 extends over 15 amino acids. The CDR3 reads CASSDSGQGNTEAFF. The CDR3 coding sequence is TGTGCCAGCAGTGACTCCGGACAGGGGAACACTGAAGCTTTCTTT.

This sequence joins TRBV19 and TRBJ1-5, with 9 positions matching TRBD1. Trimming at V came to 1 base and at J to 9 bases, leaving 10 bases not matched to a gene. Germline loops: CDR1 LNHDA, CDR2 SQIVND (reference sequence). This CDR3 spans 16 amino acids. The CDR3 coding sequence is TGTGCCAGTAGTATAGGGACAGGGGTATCTAGTCGGCCCCAGCATTTT. Residues: CASSIGTGVSSRPQHF.